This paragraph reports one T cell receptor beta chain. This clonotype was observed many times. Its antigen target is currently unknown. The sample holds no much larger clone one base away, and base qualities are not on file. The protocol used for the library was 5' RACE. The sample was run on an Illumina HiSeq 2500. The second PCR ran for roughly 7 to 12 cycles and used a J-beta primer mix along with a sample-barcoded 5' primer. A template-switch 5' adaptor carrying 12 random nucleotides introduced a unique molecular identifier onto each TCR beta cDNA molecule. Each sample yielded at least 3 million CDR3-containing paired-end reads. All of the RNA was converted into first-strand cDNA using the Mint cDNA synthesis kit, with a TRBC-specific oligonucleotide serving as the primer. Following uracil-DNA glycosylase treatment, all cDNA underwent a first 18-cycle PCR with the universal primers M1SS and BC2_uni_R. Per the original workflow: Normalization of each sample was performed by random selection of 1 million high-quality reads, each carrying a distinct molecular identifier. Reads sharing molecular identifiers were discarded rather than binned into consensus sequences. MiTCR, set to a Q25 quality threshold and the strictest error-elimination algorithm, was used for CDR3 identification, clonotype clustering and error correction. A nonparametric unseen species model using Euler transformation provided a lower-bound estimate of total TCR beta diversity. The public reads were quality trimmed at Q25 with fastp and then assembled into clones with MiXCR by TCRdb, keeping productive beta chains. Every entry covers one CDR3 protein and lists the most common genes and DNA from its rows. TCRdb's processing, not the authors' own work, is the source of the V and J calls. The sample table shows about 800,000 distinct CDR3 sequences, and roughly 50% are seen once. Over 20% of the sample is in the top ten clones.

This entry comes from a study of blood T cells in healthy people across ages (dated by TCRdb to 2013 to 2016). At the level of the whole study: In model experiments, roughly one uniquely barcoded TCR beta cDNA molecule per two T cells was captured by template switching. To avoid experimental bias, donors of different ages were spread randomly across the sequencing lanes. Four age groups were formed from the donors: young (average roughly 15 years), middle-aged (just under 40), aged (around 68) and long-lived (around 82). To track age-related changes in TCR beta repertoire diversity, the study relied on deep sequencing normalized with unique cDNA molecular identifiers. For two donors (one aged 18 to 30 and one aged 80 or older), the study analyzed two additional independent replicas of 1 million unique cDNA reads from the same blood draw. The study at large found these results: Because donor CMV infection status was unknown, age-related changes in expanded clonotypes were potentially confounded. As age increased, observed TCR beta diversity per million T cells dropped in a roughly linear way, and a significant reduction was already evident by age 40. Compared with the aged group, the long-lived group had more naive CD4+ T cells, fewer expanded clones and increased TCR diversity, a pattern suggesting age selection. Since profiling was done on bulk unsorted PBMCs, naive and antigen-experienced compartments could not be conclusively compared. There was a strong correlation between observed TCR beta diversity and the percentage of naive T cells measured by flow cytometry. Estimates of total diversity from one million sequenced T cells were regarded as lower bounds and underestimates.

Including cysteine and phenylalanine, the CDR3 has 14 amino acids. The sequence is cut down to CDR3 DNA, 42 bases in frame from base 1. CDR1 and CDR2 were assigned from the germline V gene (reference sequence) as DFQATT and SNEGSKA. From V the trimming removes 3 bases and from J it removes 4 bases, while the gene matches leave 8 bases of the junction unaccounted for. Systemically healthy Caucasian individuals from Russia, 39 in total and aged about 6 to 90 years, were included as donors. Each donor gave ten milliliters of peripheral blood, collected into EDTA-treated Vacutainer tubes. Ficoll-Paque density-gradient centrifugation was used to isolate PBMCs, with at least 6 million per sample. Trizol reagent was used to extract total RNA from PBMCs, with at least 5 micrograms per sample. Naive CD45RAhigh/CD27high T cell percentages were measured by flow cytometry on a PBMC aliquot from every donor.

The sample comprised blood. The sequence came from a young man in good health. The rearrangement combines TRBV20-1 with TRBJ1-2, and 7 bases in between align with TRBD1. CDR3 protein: CSARRQGISYGYTF. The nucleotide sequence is TGCAGTGCTAGGAGACAGGGAATCAGCTATGGCTACACCTTC.